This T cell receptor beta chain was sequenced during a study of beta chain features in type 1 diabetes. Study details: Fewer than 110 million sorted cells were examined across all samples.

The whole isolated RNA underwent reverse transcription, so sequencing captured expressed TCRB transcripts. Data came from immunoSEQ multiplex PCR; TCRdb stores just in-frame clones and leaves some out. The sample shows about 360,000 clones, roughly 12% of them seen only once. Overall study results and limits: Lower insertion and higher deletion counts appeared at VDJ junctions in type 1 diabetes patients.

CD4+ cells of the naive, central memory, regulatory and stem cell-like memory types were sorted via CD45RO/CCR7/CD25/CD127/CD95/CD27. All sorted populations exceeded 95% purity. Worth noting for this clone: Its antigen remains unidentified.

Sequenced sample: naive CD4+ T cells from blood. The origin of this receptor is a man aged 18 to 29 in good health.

The CDR3 sequence: CAIKSGPENQPQHF. CDR3 nucleotides: TGTGCCATCAAGAGCGGGCCAGAAAATCAGCCCCAGCATTTT. This rearrangement joins TRBV10-3 to TRBJ1-5, with D unresolved. The CDR3 covers 14 residues. The germline V gene has CDR1 ENHRY and CDR2 SYGVKD. V lost 7 bases and J lost 4, with 14 bases in between.